These T cell receptor beta chains were read from a single sample in a study of CD8 T cells in Susac syndrome. A single record per CDR3 protein comes from TCRdb applying MiXCR to the immunoSEQ multiplex PCR reads. The data hold 400,000 to 550,000 distinct CDR3 sequences, with 85% to 90% observed a single time. Sequencing was performed on CD8+ T cells from PBMCs. These receptors were taken from a human donor with multiple sclerosis. Both conserved end residues are part of each CDR3. D genes are given only for firm matches. Clone size appears in some rows only: once, few, many, or a class for an expanded clone.

>13|NA|TRBV20-1|NA|TRBJ1-2
CSARALQNYGYTF
TGCAGTGCTAGAGCTTTACAGAACTATGGCTACACCTTC
>15|TRBD2|TRBV6-5|NA|TRBJ2-2
CASASGGSEAGELFF
TGTGCCAGCGCTAGCGGGGGGTCCGAAGCGGGGGAGCTGTTTTTT
>15|NA|TRBV4-1|NA|TRBJ2-7
CASSQGRDASYEQYF
TGCGCCAGCAGCCAAGGCCGGGACGCATCCTACGAGCAGTACTTC
>16|NA|TRBV3-1|NA|TRBJ2-5
CASSQEFDYPVGTQYF
TGTGCCAGCAGCCAAGAATTTGACTACCCGGTGGGGACCCAGTACTTC
>16|TRBD1|TRBV7-2|NA|TRBJ1-2
CASSLPPGQFNYGYTF
TGTGCCAGCAGCTTACCCCCGGGACAGTTTAACTATGGCTACACCTTC
>13|NA|TRBV6-1|few|TRBJ2-7
CASSLEGPLEQYF
TGTGCCAGCAGCCTGGAAGGTCCTTTGGAGCAGTACTTC
>15|TRBD1|TRBV25-1|NA|TRBJ1-1
CASSVSRGPSTEAFF
TGTGCCAGCAGTGTGTCGAGGGGGCCCAGCACTGAAGCTTTCTTT
>15|NA|TRBV12-3/TRBV12-4|NA|TRBJ2-3
CASSLSLYFRGTQYF
TGTGCCAGCAGTTTAAGTCTATACTTCAGGGGTACGCAGTATTTT
>18|NA|TRBV29-1|NA|TRBJ2-1
CSVEEGGRDIYFNNEQFF
TGCAGCGTTGAAGAGGGGGGCCGGGACATATATTTTAACAATGAGCAGTTCTTC
>19|NA|TRBV2|NA|TRBJ2-2
CASSESWPVSGRITGELFF
TGTGCCAGCAGTGAATCATGGCCCGTTTCGGGGCGTATCACCGGGGAGCTGTTTTTT
>14|NA|TRBV27|NA|TRBJ1-3
CASSLGGGGNTIYF
TGTGCCAGCAGTTTGGGGGGAGGTGGAAACACCATATATTTT
>16|TRBD1|TRBV7-9|NA|TRBJ1-4
CASSHPTGLGNEKLFF
TGTGCCAGCAGCCACCCGACAGGGTTGGGGAATGAAAAACTGTTTTTT
>13|NA|TRBV2|NA|TRBJ1-2
CASHGVANYGYTF
TGTGCCAGCCACGGAGTCGCTAACTATGGCTACACCTTC
>15|NA|TRBV29-1|once|TRBJ2-1
CSVESQGRENNEQFF
TGCAGCGTTGAAAGTCAGGGCAGGGAAAACAATGAGCAGTTCTTC
>13|NA|TRBV6-6|NA|TRBJ1-3
CASSPYSGNTIYF
TGTGCCAGCAGTCCGTACTCTGGAAACACCATATATTTT
>16|TRBD1|TRBV30|NA|TRBJ1-2
CAWSVHRTGVVSGYTF
TGTGCCTGGAGTGTACATAGAACAGGGGTTGTGAGTGGCTACACCTTC
>16|TRBD2|TRBV12-5|NA|TRBJ2-3
CASGFTSGGGTDTQYF
TGTGCTAGTGGTTTCACTAGCGGGGGCGGCACAGATACGCAGTATTTT
>14|TRBD1|TRBV27|NA|TRBJ1-1
CASSPTGDVAEAFF
TGTGCCAGCAGTCCGACAGGGGATGTGGCTGAAGCTTTCTTT
>16|TRBD1|TRBV6-1|NA|TRBJ1-1
CASTPRGLGENTEAFF
TGTGCCAGCACCCCTAGGGGGCTGGGGGAGAACACTGAAGCTTTCTTT
>13|NA|TRBV19|NA|TRBJ2-7
CASSMGLAYEQYF
TGTGCCAGTAGTATGGGACTTGCCTACGAGCAGTACTTC
>13|TRBD1|TRBV6-4|NA|TRBJ1-2
CASSLSTGGGYTF
TGTGCCAGCAGTCTCTCGACAGGGGGAGGCTACACCTTC
>13|NA|TRBV29-1|NA|TRBJ1-1
CSASLGLGTEAFF
TGCAGCGCCTCGCTCGGGTTAGGCACTGAAGCTTTCTTT
>13|TRBD2|TRBV29-1|NA|TRBJ2-7
CSVDGEGSYEQYF
TGCAGCGTTGATGGGGAGGGATCCTACGAGCAGTACTTC
>13|NA|TRBV11-2|NA|TRBJ1-2
CASSSNLGDGYTF
TGTGCCAGCAGCTCTAATTTAGGGGATGGCTACACCTTC
>12|NA|TRBV27|NA|TRBJ1-2
CASRGVHYGYTF
TGTGCCAGCCGAGGGGTACACTATGGCTACACCTTC